This T cell receptor beta chain stems from a study of blood T cell repertoires in COVID-19. Study-level background: PBMCs, B-cell-depleted T cells, or T cells provided the cDNA or gDNA that made up the material.

The germline CDR1 and CDR2 sequences are SGHTA and FQGNSA. The CDR3 runs 15 residues. The trim removed 1 base at V and 6 bases at J, leaving 5 bases unmatched. This table comes from immunoSEQ multiplex PCR, and its TCRdb copy is limited to in-frame clones, with some not included. The profile shows some 110,000 clones, more than 75% of them singletons. This chain links TRBV7-2 with TRBJ2-1, with 8 bases that match TRBD2. Sample: peripheral blood. The TCR sequence derives from a man aged 60-69 years with acute or convalescent COVID-19. CDR3 in amino acids: CASSLVRGRRNEQFF. In DNA form, the CDR3 reads TGTGCCAGCAGCTTAGTTCGCGGGAGGCGCAATGAGCAGTTCTTC.